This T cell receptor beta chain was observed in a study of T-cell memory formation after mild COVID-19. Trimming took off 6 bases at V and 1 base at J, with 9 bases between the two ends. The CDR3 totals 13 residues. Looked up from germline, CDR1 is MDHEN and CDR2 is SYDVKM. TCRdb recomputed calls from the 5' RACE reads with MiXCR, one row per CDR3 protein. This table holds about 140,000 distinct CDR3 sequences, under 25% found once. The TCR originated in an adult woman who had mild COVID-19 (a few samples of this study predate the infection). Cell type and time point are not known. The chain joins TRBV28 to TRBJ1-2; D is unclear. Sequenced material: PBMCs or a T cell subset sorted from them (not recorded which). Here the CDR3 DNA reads TGTGCCAGCAGGCCCCAGAGTAACTATGGCTACACCTTC. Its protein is CASRPQSNYGYTF.